This entry describes one T cell receptor beta chain. Its antigen remains unidentified. Amplification used 60 Vbeta primers and 13 Jbeta primers. Generated by immunoSEQ multiplex PCR, the TCRdb table keeps only in-frame clones and is missing some. Found here are some 130,000 clones, about 78% of them singletons; the top ten hold approximately 2.9%. The data stem from a study of cytomegalovirus exposure and HLA in healthy donors. Whole-study findings and limits: V segments that were indistinguishable, TRBV6-2 and TRBV6-3 among them, were omitted from analysis.

CDR3 length: 15 residues. Per the germline V gene, CDR1 is GTSNPN and CDR2 is SVGIG (reference sequence). The V and J ends lost 3 bases and 7 bases, in that order; junction bases with no gene match: 14. The clonotype comes from a human donor in good health. The sequencing sample was made of PBMCs. The chain carries TRBV30 and TRBJ2-7, with 8 bases lining up with TRBD1. The CDR3 sequence is CAWRPGGASLGEQYF. The DNA of the CDR3 is TGTGCCTGGAGGCCAGGGGGCGCTTCACTTGGGGAGCAGTACTTC.